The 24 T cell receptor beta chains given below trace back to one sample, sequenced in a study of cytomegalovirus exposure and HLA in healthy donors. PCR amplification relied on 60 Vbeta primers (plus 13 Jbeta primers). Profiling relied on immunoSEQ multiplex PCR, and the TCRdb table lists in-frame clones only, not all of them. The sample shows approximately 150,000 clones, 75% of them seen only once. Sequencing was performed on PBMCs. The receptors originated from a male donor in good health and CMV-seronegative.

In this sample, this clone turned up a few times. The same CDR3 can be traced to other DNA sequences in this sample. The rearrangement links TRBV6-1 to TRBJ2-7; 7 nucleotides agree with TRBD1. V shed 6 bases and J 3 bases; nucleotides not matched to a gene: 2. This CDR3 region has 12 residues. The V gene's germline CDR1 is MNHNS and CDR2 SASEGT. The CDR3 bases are TGTGCCAGCAGGACAGGGAGCTACGAGCAGTACTTC. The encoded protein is CASRTGSYEQYF.

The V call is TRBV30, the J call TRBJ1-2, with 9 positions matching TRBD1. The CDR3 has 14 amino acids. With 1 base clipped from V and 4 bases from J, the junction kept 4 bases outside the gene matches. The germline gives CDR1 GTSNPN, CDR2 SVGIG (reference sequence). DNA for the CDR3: TGTGCCTGGAGTGGGGGACAGGGTATCTATGGCTACACCTTC. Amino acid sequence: CAWSGGQGIYGYTF. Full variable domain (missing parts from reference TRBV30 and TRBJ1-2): SQTIHQWPATLVQPVGSPLSLECTVEGTSNPNLYWYRQAAGRGLQLLFYSVGIGQISSEVPQNLSASRPQDRQFILSSKKLLLSDSGFYLCAWSGGQGIYGYTFGSGTRLTVV.

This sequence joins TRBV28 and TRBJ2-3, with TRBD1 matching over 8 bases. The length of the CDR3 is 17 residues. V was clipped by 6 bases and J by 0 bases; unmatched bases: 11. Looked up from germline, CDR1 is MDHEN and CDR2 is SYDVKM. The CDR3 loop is CASRSARTGRSTDTQYF. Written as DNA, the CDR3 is TGTGCCAGCAGGTCGGCTAGGACAGGGCGAAGCACAGATACGCAGTATTTT.

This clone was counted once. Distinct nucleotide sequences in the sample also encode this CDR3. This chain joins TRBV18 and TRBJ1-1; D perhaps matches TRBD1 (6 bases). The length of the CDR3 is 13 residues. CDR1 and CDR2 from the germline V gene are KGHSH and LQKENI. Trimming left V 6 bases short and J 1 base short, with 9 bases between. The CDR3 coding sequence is TGTGCCAGCTCTCCGGGACAGAACACTGAAGCTTTCTTT. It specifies CASSPGQNTEAFF. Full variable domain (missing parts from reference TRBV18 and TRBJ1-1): NAGVMQNPRHLVRRRGQEARLRCSPMKGHSHVYWYRQLPEEGLKFMVYLQKENIIDESGMPKERFSAEFPKEGPSILRIQQVVRGDSAAYFCASSPGQNTEAFFGQGTRLTVV.

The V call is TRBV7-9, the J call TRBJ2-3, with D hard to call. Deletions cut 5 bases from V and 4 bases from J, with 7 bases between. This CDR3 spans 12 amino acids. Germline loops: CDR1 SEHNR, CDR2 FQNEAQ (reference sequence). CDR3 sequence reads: CASSNEADTQYF. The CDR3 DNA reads TGTGCCAGCAGCAACGAGGCAGATACGCAGTATTTT.

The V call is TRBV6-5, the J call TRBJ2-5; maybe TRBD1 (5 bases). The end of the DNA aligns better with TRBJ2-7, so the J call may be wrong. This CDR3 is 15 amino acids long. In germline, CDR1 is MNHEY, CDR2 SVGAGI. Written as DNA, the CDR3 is TGTGCCAGCAGTTACGACGCAGGGTTCTCCTACGAGCAGTACTTC. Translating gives CASSYDAGFSYEQYF.

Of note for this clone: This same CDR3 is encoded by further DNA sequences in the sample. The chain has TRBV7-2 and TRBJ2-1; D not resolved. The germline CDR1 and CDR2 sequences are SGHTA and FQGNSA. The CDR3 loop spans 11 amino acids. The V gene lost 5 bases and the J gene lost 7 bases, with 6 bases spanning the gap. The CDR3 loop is CASSLLNEQFF. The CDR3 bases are TGTGCCAGCAGCCTACTAAATGAGCAGTTCTTC.

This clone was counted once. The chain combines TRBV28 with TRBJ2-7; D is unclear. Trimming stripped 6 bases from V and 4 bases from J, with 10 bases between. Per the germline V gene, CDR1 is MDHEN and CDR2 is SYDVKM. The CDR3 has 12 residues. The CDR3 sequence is CASSLTGYEQYF. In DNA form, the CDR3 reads TGTGCCAGCAGCCTGACCGGGTACGAGCAGTACTTC. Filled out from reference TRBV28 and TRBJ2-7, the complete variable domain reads DVKVTQSSRYLVKRTGEKVFLECVQDMDHENMFWYRQDPGLGLRLIYFSYDVKMKEKGDIPEGYSVSREKKERFSLILESASTNQTSMYLCASSLTGYEQYFGPGTRLTVT.

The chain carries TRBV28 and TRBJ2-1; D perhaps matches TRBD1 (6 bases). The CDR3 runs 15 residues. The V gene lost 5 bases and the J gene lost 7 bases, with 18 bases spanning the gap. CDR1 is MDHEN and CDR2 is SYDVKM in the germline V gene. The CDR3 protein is CASSTPEQGVNEQFF. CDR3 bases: TGTGCCAGCAGTACACCCGAACAGGGTGTTAATGAGCAGTTCTTC.

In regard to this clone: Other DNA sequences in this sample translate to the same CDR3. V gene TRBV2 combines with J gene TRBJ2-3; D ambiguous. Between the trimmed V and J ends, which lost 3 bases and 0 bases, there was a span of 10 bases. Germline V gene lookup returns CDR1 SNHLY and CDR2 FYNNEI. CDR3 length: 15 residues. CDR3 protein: CASSEGVLSTDTQYF. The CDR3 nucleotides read TGTGCCAGCAGTGAGGGCGTCCTTAGCACAGATACGCAGTATTTT.

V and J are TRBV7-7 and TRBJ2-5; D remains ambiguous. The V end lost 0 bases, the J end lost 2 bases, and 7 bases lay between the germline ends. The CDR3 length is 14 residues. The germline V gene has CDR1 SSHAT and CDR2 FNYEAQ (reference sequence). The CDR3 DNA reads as TGTGCCAGCAGCTTAGCGCAACAGCAAGAGACCCAGTACTTC. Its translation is CASSLAQQQETQYF.

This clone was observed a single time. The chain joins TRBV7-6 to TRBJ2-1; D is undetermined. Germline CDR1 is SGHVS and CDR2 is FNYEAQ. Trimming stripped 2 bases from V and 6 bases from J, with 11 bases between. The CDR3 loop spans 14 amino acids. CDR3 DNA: TGTGCCAGCAGCTTATACTCCCCTGCCAATGAGCAGTTCTTC. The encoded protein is CASSLYSPANEQFF.

CDR3 coding DNA: TGTGCCAGCATCGCTTCCAGGGGTTCTGGAAACACCATATATTTT. This codes for CASIASRGSGNTIYF. The chain carries TRBV28 and TRBJ1-3; D is perhaps TRBD1 (6 bases). V dropped 7 bases and J dropped 1 base, with 14 bases sitting between them. CDR3 length equals 15 residues. Germline CDR1 reads MDHEN; CDR2 reads SYDVKM.

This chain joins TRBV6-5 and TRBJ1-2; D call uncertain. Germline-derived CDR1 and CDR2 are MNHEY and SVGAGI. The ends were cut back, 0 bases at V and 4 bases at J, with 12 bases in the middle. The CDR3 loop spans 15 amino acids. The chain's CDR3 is CASSYSYKPGYGYTF. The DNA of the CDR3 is TGTGCCAGCAGTTACTCGTATAAGCCAGGCTATGGCTACACCTTC.

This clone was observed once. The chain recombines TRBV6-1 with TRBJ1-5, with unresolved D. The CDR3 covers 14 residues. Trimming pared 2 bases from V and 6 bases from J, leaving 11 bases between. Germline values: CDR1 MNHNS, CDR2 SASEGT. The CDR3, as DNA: TGTGCCAGCAGTGAATGGGTTGCGGGTCAGCCCCAGCATTTT. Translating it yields CASSEWVAGQPQHF.

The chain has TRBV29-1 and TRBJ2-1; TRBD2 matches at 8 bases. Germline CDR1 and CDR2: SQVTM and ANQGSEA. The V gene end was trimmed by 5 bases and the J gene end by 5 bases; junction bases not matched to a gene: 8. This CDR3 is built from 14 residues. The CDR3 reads CSVPAGVFNNEQFF. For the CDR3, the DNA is TGCAGCGTTCCAGCGGGAGTGTTCAACAATGAGCAGTTCTTC.

CDR3: CASSFEGQPHNSPLHF. The CDR3 DNA is TGTGCCAGCAGCTTTGAGGGACAGCCACATAATTCACCCCTCCACTTT. The chain carries TRBV7-2 and TRBJ1-6; 7 nucleotides align to TRBD1. The J segment lost 5 bases and the V segment lost 3 bases, leaving 7 bases of the junction unmatched. Germline CDR1 is SGHTA and CDR2 is FQGNSA. This CDR3 has 16 residues.

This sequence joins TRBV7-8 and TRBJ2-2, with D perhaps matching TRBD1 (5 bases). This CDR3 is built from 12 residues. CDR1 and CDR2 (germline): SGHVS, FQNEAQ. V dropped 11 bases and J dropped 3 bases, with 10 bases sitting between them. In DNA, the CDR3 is TGTGCCGATCAGGGCTACACCGGGGAGCTGTTTTTT. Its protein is CADQGYTGELFF.

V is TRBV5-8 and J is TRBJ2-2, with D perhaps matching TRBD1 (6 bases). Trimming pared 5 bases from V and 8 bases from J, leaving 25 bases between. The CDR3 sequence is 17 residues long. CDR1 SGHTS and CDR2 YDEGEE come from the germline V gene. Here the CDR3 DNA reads TGTGCCAGCAGTTGGGCTGGGGGCGGACTCCGAGGAGGGGAGCTGTTTTTT. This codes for CASSWAGGGLRGGELFF.

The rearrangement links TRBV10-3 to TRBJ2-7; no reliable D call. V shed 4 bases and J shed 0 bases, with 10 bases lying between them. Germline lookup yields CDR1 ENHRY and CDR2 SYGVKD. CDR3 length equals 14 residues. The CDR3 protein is CAISAGTGSYEQYF. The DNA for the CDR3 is TGTGCCATCAGTGCGGGTACCGGCTCCTACGAGCAGTACTTC.

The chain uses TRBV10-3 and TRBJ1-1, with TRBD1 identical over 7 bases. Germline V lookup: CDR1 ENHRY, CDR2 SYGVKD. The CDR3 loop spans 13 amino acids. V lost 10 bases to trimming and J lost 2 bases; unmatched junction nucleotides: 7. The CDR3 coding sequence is TGTGCCAGCCGGACAGGCAATAACACTGAAGCTTTCTTT. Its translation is CASRTGNNTEAFF.

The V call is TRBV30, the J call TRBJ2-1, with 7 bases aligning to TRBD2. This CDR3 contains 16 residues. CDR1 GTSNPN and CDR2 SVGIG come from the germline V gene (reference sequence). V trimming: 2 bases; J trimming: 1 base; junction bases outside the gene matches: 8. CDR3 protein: CAWSSSAGESYNEQFF. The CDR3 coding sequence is TGTGCCTGGAGTTCCTCTGCGGGGGAGTCCTACAATGAGCAGTTCTTC.

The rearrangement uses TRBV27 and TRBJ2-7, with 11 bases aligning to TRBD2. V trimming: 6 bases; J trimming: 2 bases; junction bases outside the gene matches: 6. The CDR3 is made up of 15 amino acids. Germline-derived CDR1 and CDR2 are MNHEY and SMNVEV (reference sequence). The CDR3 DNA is TGTGCCAGCAGAGTGACTAGCGGGACCACCTACGAGCAGTACTTC. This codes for CASRVTSGTTYEQYF.

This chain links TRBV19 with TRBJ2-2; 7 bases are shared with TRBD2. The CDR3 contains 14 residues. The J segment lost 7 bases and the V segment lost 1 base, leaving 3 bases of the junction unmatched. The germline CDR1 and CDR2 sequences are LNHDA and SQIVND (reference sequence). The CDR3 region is CASSIGGGNGELFF. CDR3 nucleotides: TGTGCCAGTAGTATAGGGGGGGGGAACGGGGAGCTGTTTTTT. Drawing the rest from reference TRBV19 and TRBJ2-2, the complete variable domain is DGGITQSPKYLFRKEGQNVTLSCEQNLNHDAMYWYRQDPGQGLRLIYYSQIVNDFQKGDIAEGYSVSREKKESFPLTVTSAQKNPTAFYLCASSIGGGNGELFFGEGSRLTVL.